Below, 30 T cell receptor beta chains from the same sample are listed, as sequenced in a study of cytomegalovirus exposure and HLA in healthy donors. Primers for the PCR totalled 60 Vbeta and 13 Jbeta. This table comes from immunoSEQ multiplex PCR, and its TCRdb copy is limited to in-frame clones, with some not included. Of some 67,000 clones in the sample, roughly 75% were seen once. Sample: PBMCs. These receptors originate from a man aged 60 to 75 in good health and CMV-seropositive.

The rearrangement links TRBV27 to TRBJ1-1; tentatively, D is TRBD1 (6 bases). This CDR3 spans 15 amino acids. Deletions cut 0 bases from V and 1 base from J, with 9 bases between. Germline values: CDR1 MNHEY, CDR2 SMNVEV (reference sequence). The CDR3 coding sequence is TGTGCCAGCAGTTTATCGACAGGACCGAACACTGAAGCTTTCTTT. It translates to CASSLSTGPNTEAFF.

The CDR3 sequence: CASSPGGPWNEQFF. CDR3 coding DNA: TGTGCCAGCAGCCCAGGAGGTCCCTGGAATGAGCAGTTCTTC. V is TRBV11-3 and J is TRBJ2-1, with D tentatively TRBD2 (5 bases). The V and J ends lost 5 bases and 7 bases respectively, with 15 bases between them. The CDR3 totals 14 residues. Germline V gene sequence: CDR1 SGHNT, CDR2 YENEEA.

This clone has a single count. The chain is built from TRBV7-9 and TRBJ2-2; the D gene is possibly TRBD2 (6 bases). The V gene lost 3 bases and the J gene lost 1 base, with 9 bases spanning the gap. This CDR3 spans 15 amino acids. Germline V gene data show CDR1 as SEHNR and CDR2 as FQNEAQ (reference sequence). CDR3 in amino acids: CASSFLRGNTGELFF. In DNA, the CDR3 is TGTGCCAGCAGCTTCTTGCGGGGGAACACCGGGGAGCTGTTTTTT.

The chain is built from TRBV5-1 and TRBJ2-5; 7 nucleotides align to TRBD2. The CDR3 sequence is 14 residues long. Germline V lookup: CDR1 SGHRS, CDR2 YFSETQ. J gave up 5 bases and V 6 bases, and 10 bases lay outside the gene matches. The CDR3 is CASTPWGGGETQYF. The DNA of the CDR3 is TGCGCCAGCACCCCCTGGGGGGGAGGGGAGACCCAGTACTTC.

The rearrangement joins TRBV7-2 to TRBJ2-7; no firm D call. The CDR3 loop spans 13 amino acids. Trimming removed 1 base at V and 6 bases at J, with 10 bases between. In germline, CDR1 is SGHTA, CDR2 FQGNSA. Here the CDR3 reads CASSLGGTFEQYF. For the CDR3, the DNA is TGTGCCAGCAGCTTAGGAGGCACATTCGAGCAGTACTTC.

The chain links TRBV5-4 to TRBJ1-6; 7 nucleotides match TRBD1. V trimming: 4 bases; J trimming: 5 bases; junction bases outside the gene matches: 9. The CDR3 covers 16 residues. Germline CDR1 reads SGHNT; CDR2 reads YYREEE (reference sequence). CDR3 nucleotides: TGTGCCAGCAGCAAGGGACAGTCAGGAGATAATTCACCCCTCCACTTT. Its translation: CASSKGQSGDNSPLHF.

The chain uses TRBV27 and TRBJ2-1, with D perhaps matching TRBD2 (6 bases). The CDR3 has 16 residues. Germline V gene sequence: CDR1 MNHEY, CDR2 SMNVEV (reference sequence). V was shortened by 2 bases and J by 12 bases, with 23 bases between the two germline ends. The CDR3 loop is CASSLKMREVPRTQFF. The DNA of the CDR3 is TGTGCCAGCAGTTTAAAAATGAGGGAGGTCCCACGAACGCAGTTCTTC.

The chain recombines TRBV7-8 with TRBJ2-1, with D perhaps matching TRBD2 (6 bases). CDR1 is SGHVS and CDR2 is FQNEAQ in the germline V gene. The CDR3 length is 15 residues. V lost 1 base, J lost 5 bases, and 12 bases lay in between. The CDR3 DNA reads TGTGCCAGCAGCTTAGGAAGCGGGCCAAACAATGAGCAGTTCTTC. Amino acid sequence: CASSLGSGPNNEQFF.

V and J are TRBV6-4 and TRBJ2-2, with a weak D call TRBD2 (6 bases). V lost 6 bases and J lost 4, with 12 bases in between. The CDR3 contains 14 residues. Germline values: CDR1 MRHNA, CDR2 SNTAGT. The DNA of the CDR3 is TGTGCCAGCAGGGTGGAGGGTAGCACCGGGGAGCTGTTTTTT. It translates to CASRVEGSTGELFF.

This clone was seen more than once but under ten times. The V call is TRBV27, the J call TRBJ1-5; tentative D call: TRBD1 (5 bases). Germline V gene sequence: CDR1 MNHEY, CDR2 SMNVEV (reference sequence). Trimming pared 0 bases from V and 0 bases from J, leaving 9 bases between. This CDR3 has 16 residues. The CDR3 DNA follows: TGTGCCAGCAGTTTATCAGGGGCCCTTAGCAATCAGCCCCAGCATTTT. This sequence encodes CASSLSGALSNQPQHF.

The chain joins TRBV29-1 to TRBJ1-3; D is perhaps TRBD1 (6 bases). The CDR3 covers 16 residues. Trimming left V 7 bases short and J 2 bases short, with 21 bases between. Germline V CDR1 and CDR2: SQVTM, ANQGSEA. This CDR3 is CSAAGDTKLTGNTIYF. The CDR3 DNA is TGCAGCGCCGCGGGGGACACCAAGTTAACTGGAAACACCATATATTTT. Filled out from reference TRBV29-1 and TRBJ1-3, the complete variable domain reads SAVISQKPSRDICQRGTSLTIQCQVDSQVTMMFWYRQQPGQSLTLIATANQGSEATYESGFVIDKFPISRPNLTFSTLTVSNMSPEDSSIYLCSAAGDTKLTGNTIYFGEGSWLTVV.

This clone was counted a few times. CDR3 in DNA: TGTGCCAGCTCACCACCCAACAGGAACTATGGCTACACCTTC. Its protein product is CASSPPNRNYGYTF. The chain joins TRBV18 to TRBJ1-2; possibly TRBD1 for D (5 bases). The germline V gene encodes CDR1 KGHSH and CDR2 LQKENI. The CDR3 loop spans 14 amino acids. Trimming removed 0 bases at V and 2 bases at J, with 7 bases between.

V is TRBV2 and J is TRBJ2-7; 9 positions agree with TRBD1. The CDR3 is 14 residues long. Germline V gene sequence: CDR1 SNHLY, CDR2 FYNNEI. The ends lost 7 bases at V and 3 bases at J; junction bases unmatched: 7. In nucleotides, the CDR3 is TGTGCCAGCATCTCGACAGGGGGGAGCTACGAGCAGTACTTC. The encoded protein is CASISTGGSYEQYF.

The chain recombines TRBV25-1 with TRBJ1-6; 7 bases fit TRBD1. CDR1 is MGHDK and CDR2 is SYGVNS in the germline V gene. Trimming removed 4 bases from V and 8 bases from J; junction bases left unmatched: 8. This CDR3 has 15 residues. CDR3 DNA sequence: TGTGCCAGCAGTGGCTACAGGGGCATTTATTCACCCCTCCACTTT. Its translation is CASSGYRGIYSPLHF.

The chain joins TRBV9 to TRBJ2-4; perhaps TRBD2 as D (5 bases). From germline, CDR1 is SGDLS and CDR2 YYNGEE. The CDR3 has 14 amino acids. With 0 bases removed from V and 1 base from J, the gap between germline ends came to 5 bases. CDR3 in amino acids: CASSVGEAKNIQYF. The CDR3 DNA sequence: TGTGCCAGCAGCGTAGGGGAGGCCAAAAACATTCAGTACTTC.

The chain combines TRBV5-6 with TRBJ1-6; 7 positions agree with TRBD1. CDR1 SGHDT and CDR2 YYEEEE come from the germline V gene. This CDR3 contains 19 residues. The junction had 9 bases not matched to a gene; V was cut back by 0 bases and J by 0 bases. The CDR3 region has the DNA TGTGCCAGCAGCTTGGGGACAGGCGGATCGAGCTCCTATAATTCACCCCTCCACTTT. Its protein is CASSLGTGGSSSYNSPLHF. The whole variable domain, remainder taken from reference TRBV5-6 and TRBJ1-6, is DAGVTQSPTHLIKTRGQQVTLRCSPKSGHDTVSWYQQALGQGPQFIFQYYEEEERQRGNFPDRFSGHQFPNYSSELNVNALLLGDSALYLCASSLGTGGSSSYNSPLHFGNGTRLTVT.

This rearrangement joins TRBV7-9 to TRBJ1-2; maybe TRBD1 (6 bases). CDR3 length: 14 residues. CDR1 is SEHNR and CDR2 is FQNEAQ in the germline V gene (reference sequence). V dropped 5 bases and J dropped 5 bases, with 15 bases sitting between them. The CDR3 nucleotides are TGTGCCAGCAGCCAGCCGGGACACCTTTATGGCTACACCTTC. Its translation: CASSQPGHLYGYTF.

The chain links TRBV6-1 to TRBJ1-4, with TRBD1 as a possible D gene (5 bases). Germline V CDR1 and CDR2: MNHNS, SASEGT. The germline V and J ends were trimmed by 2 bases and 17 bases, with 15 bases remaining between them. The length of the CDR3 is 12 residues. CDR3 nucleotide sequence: TGTGCCAGCAGTGAAAGAAGGGGATCAACCTTTTTT. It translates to CASSERRGSTFF.

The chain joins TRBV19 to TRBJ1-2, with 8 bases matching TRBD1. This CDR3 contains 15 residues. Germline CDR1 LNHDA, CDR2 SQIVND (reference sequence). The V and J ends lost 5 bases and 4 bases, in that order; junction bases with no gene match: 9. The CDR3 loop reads CASSSLGTGSYGYTF. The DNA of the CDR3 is TGTGCCAGTAGTTCTCTCGGGACAGGCAGCTATGGCTACACCTTC.

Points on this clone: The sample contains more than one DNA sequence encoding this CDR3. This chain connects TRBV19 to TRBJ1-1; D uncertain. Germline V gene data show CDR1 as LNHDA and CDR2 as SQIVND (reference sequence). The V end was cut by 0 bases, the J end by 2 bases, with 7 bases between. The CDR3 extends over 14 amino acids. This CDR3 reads CASSIDRGNTEAFF. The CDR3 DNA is TGTGCCAGTAGTATAGATCGGGGAAACACTGAAGCTTTCTTT.

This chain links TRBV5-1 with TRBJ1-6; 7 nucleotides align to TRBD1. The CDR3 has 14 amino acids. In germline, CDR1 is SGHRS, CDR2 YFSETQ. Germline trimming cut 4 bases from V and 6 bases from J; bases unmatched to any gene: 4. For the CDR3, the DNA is TGCGCCAGCAGCGAAACAGGGGTTAATTCACCCCTCCACTTT. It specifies CASSETGVNSPLHF.

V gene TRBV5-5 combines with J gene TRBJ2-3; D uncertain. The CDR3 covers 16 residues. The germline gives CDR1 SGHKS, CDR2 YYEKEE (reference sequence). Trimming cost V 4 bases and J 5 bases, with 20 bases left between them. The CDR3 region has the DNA TGTGCCAGCAGCCTTTCCGCGGTGCCCCCCGGAGATACGCAGTATTTT. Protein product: CASSLSAVPPGDTQYF.

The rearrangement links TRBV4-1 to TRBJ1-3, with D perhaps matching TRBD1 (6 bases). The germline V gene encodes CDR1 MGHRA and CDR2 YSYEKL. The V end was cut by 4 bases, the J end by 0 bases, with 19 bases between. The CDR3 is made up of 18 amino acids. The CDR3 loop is CASSPSPQSGVSGNTIYF. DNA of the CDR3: TGCGCCAGCAGCCCAAGTCCCCAGTCAGGGGTCTCTGGAAACACCATATATTTT.

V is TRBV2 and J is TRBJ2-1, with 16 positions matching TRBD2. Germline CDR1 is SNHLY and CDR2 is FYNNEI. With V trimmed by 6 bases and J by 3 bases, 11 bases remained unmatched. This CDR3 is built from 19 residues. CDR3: CASRPFFGTSGGVYNEQFF. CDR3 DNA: TGTGCCAGCAGACCCTTCTTTGGGACTAGCGGGGGGGTCTACAATGAGCAGTTCTTC.

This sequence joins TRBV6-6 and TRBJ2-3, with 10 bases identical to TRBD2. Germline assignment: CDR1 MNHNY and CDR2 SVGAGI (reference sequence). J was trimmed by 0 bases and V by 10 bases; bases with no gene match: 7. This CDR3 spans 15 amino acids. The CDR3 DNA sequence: TGTGCCACTAGCGGGAGAGGGCGGAGCACAGATACGCAGTATTTT. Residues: CATSGRGRSTDTQYF.

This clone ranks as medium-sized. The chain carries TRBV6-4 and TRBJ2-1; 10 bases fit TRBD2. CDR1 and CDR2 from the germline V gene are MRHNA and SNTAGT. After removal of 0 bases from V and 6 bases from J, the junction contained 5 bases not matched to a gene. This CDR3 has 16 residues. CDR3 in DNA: TGTGCCAGCAGTGACTCGGGAGCGGGAGGGCCCAATGAGCAGTTCTTC. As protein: CASSDSGAGGPNEQFF.

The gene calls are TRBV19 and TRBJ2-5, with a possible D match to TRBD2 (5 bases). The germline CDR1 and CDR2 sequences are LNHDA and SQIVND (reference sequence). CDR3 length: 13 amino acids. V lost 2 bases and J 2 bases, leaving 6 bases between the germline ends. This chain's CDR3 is CASSIRGQETQYF. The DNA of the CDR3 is TGTGCCAGTAGTATAAGAGGGCAAGAGACCCAGTACTTC.

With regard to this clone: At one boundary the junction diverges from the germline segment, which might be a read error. CDR3 loop: CASSLWEVPRSPFHF. The DNA for the CDR3 is TGTGCCAGCAGCCTGTGGGAGGTTCCCCGATCACCCTTCCACTTT. This sequence joins TRBV5-6 and TRBJ1-6; D gene ambiguous. Germline-derived CDR1 and CDR2 are SGHDT and YYEEEE. The CDR3 contains 15 residues.

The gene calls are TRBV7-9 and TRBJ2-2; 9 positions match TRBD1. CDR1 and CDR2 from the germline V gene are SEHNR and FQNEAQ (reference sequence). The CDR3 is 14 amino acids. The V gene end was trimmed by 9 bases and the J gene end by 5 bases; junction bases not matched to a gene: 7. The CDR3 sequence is CASGRTGATGELFF. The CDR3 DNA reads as TGTGCCAGTGGAAGGACAGGGGCTACCGGGGAGCTGTTTTTT.

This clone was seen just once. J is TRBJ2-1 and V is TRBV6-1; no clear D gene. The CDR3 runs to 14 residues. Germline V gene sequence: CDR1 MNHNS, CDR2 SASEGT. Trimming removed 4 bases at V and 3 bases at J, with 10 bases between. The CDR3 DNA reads TGTGCCAGCAGTGCCTTGCAGGACTACAATGAGCAGTTCTTC. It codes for CASSALQDYNEQFF.